This passage covers 23 T cell receptor beta chains from one sample sequenced in a study of T cells in Graves' hyperthyroidism and ophthalmopathy. Amplified TCR beta CDR3 regions came from RNA transcripts. TCR CDR3 underwent first-round RT-PCR with the HTBI primer set. TCRdb processed the multiplex PCR reads anew with MiXCR; each CDR3 protein has one entry. Of hundreds of thousands of distinct CDR3 sequences detected, approximately 14% appear once; the ten largest clones hold around 14%. The material sequenced was blood. The origin of the receptors is a woman under 30 with Graves' hyperthyroidism.

As regards this clonotype: One end of the junction is discordant with germline, which a read error may explain. The chain carries TRBV7-3 and TRBJ2-3; either TRBD1 or TRBD2 may fit D (5 bases each). Germline V gene sequence: CDR1 SGHTA, CDR2 FQGTGA. The CDR3 spans 16 residues. The CDR3 loop reads CASSLTGTVTTDTQYF. CDR3 DNA: TGTGCCAGCAGCCTAACCGGGACGGTGACCACAGATACGCAGTATTTT.

This clonotype occurred a few times. The genes are TRBV6-1 and TRBJ1-5; 7 bases match TRBD1. The CDR3 has 14 residues. Germline assignment: CDR1 MNHNS and CDR2 SASEGT. V gave up 6 bases and J gave up 6 bases; unmatched junction bases: 8. CDR3 amino acids: CASSVDRAAQPQHF. The CDR3 DNA reads as TGTGCCAGCAGCGTTGACAGGGCCGCTCAGCCCCAGCATTTT.

The rearrangement joins TRBV20-1 to TRBJ2-7; D possibly uses TRBD1 or TRBD2 (6 bases each). CDR1 is DFQATT and CDR2 is SNEGSKA in the germline V gene (reference sequence). The CDR3 is made up of 15 amino acids. The V end was cut by 0 bases, the J end by 6 bases, with 18 bases between. The CDR3 region is CSARDPSRGRGEQYF. The DNA of the CDR3 is TGCAGTGCTAGAGATCCAAGCCGGGGGCGGGGCGAGCAGTACTTC.

This clonotype appeared many times. Written as DNA, the CDR3 is TGTGCCACCAGTGATTCCGGGACTAGTAACTACAATGAGCAGTTCTTC. Translating it yields CATSDSGTSNYNEQFF. The chain employs TRBV24-1 and TRBJ2-1, with 8 bases that match TRBD2. The V segment lost 2 bases and the J segment 3 bases; nucleotides outside the gene matches: 5. Germline V gives CDR1 KGHDR, CDR2 SFDVKD. The CDR3 contains 16 residues.

This clonotype has at least ten counts. The V gene is TRBV6-6, the J gene TRBJ1-1; tentatively, D is TRBD1 (5 bases). V lost 2 bases and J 1 base, leaving 8 bases between the germline ends. This CDR3 spans 14 amino acids. The germline V gene has CDR1 MNHNY and CDR2 SVGAGI (reference sequence). CDR3 sequence: CASSYNRKNTEAFF. CDR3 bases: TGTGCCAGCAGTTACAACAGGAAGAACACTGAAGCTTTCTTT.

Ten or more counts support this clonotype. The chain employs TRBV20-1 and TRBJ2-5; the D gene is possibly TRBD1 (5 bases). Trimming took 3 bases from V and 5 from J, leaving 13 bases between them. CDR1 and CDR2 (germline): DFQATT, SNEGSKA (reference sequence). The CDR3 is made up of 13 amino acids. The CDR3 here is CSARAGLRETQYF. As DNA, the CDR3 is TGCAGTGCTAGGGCAGGGCTTAGGGAGACCCAGTACTTC.

This clonotype was counted ten times or more. V and J are TRBV3-1 and TRBJ2-1; maybe TRBD1 (6 bases). V was cut by 4 bases and J by 4 bases, with 17 bases left in between. The CDR3 sequence is 16 residues long. CDR1 is LGHDT, CDR2 YNNKEL, per germline (reference sequence). The CDR3 sequence is CASSPRDTESYNEQFF. The CDR3 DNA sequence: TGTGCCAGCAGCCCTCGGGACACGGAATCATACAATGAGCAGTTCTTC.

This clonotype was recorded many times. The rearrangement joins TRBV7-9 to TRBJ1-5; D is uncertain. Trimming shortened V by 4 bases and J by 11 bases, and 18 bases separated the two germline ends. Germline values: CDR1 SEHNR, CDR2 FQNEAQ (reference sequence). CDR3 size: 14 residues. For the CDR3, the DNA is TGTGCCAGCAGCTCACCTGGAAGGTCTCCCGCCCAGCATTTT. This translates into CASSSPGRSPAQHF.

This clonotype was picked up many times. The chain links TRBV11-2 to TRBJ2-7; D is unresolved. Germline CDR1 SGHAT, CDR2 FQNNGV. This CDR3 has 15 amino acids. V lost 4 bases and J lost 3, with 16 bases in between. This CDR3 is CASSSPAVGDYEQYF. In nucleotides, the CDR3 is TGTGCCAGCAGCTCACCTGCCGTTGGGGACTACGAGCAGTACTTC.

This clonotype was observed a handful of times. The chain has TRBV5-5 and TRBJ1-1; possibly TRBD1 for D (5 bases). The germline gives CDR1 SGHKS, CDR2 YYEKEE (reference sequence). There are 12 residues in the CDR3. V was trimmed by 4 bases and J by 11 bases, leaving 15 bases between them. CDR3 sequence reads: CASSPSTVEAFF. CDR3 in DNA: TGTGCCAGCAGCCCTTCGACAGTTGAGGCTTTCTTT. Full variable domain (missing parts from reference TRBV5-5 and TRBJ1-1): DAGVTQSPTHLIKTRGQQVTLRCSPISGHKSVSWYQQVLGQGPQFIFQYYEKEERGRGNFPDRFSARQFPNYSSELNVNALLLGDSALYLCASSPSTVEAFFGQGTRLTVV.

This clonotype has ten or more counts. This sequence joins TRBV7-8 and TRBJ1-1; 7 bases are a match to TRBD1. The CDR3 extends over 16 amino acids. Looked up from germline, CDR1 is SGHVS and CDR2 is FQNEAQ. The V segment lost 6 bases and the J segment 1 base; nucleotides outside the gene matches: 11. Written as DNA, the CDR3 is TGTGCCAGCAGACAGGCCGGGACAGCCAGGAACACTGAAGCTTTCTTT. Protein product: CASRQAGTARNTEAFF.

The rearrangement links TRBV5-1 to TRBJ2-5, with a weak D call TRBD2 (5 bases). Germline CDR1 SGHRS, CDR2 YFSETQ. This CDR3 is built from 14 residues. V was cut by 0 bases and J by 4 bases, with 10 bases left in between. This CDR3 reads CASSLVKRAETQYF. The CDR3 DNA follows: TGCGCCAGCAGCTTGGTAAAGAGGGCAGAGACCCAGTACTTC.

This clonotype appeared many times. The CDR3 region has the DNA TGTGCCAGCAGTTCCGGGACAGCATATAGCAATCAGCCCCAGCATTTT. Translated, it gives CASSSGTAYSNQPQHF. The chain couples TRBV7-8 to TRBJ1-5; 7 bases agree with TRBD1. Germline CDR1 reads SGHVS; CDR2 reads FQNEAQ. Germline trimming cut 6 bases from V and 0 bases from J; bases unmatched to any gene: 8. The CDR3 runs 16 residues.

This clonotype has only a few counts. The rearrangement links TRBV4-1 to TRBJ2-1; D unclear. The CDR3 runs to 13 residues. Deletions cut 3 bases from V and 5 bases from J, with 8 bases between. Germline loops: CDR1 MGHRA, CDR2 YSYEKL. In DNA form, the CDR3 reads TGCGCCAGCAGCCAGTGGGTGGACAATGAGCAGTTCTTC. It encodes CASSQWVDNEQFF.

This clonotype came up a few times. The gene calls are TRBV14 and TRBJ1-2; 7 bases are shared with TRBD1. Trimming removed 5 bases from V and 4 bases from J; junction bases left unmatched: 4. Per the germline V gene, CDR1 is SGHDN and CDR2 is FVKESK. CDR3 length equals 13 residues. CDR3 protein: CASSAQGTYGYTF. In nucleotides, the CDR3 is TGTGCCAGCAGCGCACAGGGGACCTATGGCTACACCTTC.

The sample holds one count of this clonotype. The genes are TRBV19 and TRBJ1-2, with D unresolved. CDR1 is LNHDA, CDR2 SQIVND, per germline (reference sequence). The CDR3 loop spans 16 amino acids. The ends were cut back, 6 bases at V and 2 bases at J, with 19 bases in the middle. DNA for the CDR3: TGTGCCAGTAGCGGATTTATGGCAGGATCGAACTATGGCTACACCTTC. Encoded protein: CASSGFMAGSNYGYTF. Using reference TRBV19 and TRBJ1-2 for the parts outside the CDR3, the full variable domain is DGGITQSPKYLFRKEGQNVTLSCEQNLNHDAMYWYRQDPGQGLRLIYYSQIVNDFQKGDIAEGYSVSREKKESFPLTVTSAQKNPTAFYLCASSGFMAGSNYGYTFGSGTRLTVV.

The V call is TRBV6-5, the J call TRBJ2-7; D may correspond to TRBD1 or TRBD2 (6 bases each). Trimming stripped 2 bases from V and 6 bases from J, with 17 bases between. Germline values: CDR1 MNHEY, CDR2 SVGAGI. This CDR3 region has 15 residues. The DNA for the CDR3 is TGTGCCAGCAGTTACGGCCGTTGGGGGGCTGGCGAGCAGTACTTC. Its protein product is CASSYGRWGAGEQYF.

There are many counts of this clonotype. The chain couples TRBV20-1 to TRBJ2-3; no clear D. This CDR3 has 11 residues. Germline V CDR1 and CDR2: DFQATT, SNEGSKA (reference sequence). The V end was cut by 2 bases, the J end by 3 bases, with 3 bases between. This CDR3 is CSARWTDTQYF. CDR3 bases: TGCAGTGCTAGATGGACAGATACGCAGTATTTT.

The chain couples TRBV2 to TRBJ2-5; possible D gene TRBD1, 5 bases. Germline V gives CDR1 SNHLY, CDR2 FYNNEI. Trimming cost V 0 bases and J 5 bases, with 10 bases left between them. CDR3 length: 14 residues. CDR3 loop: CASSEATRVETQYF. The CDR3, as DNA: TGTGCCAGCAGTGAAGCTACCAGGGTTGAGACCCAGTACTTC. Full variable domain (outside the CDR3, taken from reference TRBV2 and TRBJ2-5): EPEVTQTPSHQVTQMGQEVILRCVPISNHLYFYWYRQILGQKVEFLVSFYNNEISEKSEIFDDQFSVERPDGSNFTLKIRSTKLEDSAMYFCASSEATRVETQYFGPGTRLLVL.

This clonotype showed up many times. The chain employs TRBV20-1 and TRBJ1-6; D gene ambiguous. The CDR3 loop spans 14 amino acids. V lost 0 bases and J 8 bases, leaving 11 bases between the germline ends. Germline V lookup: CDR1 DFQATT, CDR2 SNEGSKA (reference sequence). CDR3: CSAREAGVHSPLHF. CDR3 in DNA: TGCAGTGCTAGAGAGGCAGGTGTCCATTCACCCCTCCACTTT.

The rearrangement joins TRBV7-6 to TRBJ2-3; TRBD2 matches at 7 bases. The CDR3 consists of 16 residues. J was trimmed by 1 base and V by 2 bases; bases with no gene match: 6. Germline V CDR1 and CDR2: SGHVS, FNYEAQ. CDR3 in amino acids: CASSLRSGGGTDTQYF. In DNA form, the CDR3 reads TGTGCCAGCAGCTTACGCTCGGGAGGAGGCACAGATACGCAGTATTTT.

The chain has TRBV29-1 and TRBJ1-1, with D hard to call. V was trimmed by 5 bases and J by 8 bases, leaving 9 bases between them. Germline V gene sequence: CDR1 SQVTM, CDR2 ANQGSEA. This CDR3 has 10 residues. The CDR3 nucleotides read TGCAGCGTTATACAGCACGAAGCTTTCTTT. Amino acids: CSVIQHEAFF.

This clonotype was recorded a few times. The chain combines TRBV24-1 with TRBJ2-7, with D unclear. The CDR3 loop spans 13 amino acids. The germline V gene encodes CDR1 KGHDR and CDR2 SFDVKD. Trimming removed 3 bases from V and 1 base from J, with 6 bases in between. CDR3 bases: TGTGCCACCAGTGATGTTGGATCCTACGAGCAGTACTTC. This encodes CATSDVGSYEQYF.